The clone carrying this TCR beta chain was seen at least ten times. This entry belongs to a study of neurological immune-mediated disorders. The CDR3 extends over 12 amino acids. V was clipped by 4 bases and J by 6 bases, with 11 bases between them. Germline CDR1 reads SGHRS; CDR2 reads YFSETQ. TCRdb passed the 5' RACE reads through MiXCR, listing each CDR3 protein once. The repertoire includes about 41,000 distinct CDR3 sequences, more than 14% of them detected once, and around 4% sits in the top ten. This chain connects TRBV5-1 to TRBJ2-7; weak D call: TRBD2 (6 bases). This TCR was sampled from an older woman with HTLV-1-associated myelopathy (HAM/TSP). Sequences were obtained from CD4+ T cells from blood. CDR3 nucleotide sequence: TGCGCCAGCAGCGCTAGCGTCTCCGAGCAGTACTTC. Translated: CASSASVSEQYF.